This record covers a single T cell receptor beta chain. These data originate in a study of Ad26.COV2.S vaccination and SARS-CoV-2 variants. Study summary: COV1001, an Ad26.COV2.S trial, supplied this vaccine-arm donor.

The treatment: 19 received Ad26.COV2.S at low or high dose, single or two shots; about 5 received placebo; per-sample allocation not given. The study sampled participants on day 63 after the first vaccine or placebo injection. The CDR3 spans 15 residues. The V gene lost 3 bases and the J gene lost 1 base, with 10 bases spanning the gap. Germline CDR1 is LNHDA and CDR2 is SQIVND (reference sequence). Some clones are missing from TCRdb's copy, which holds only in-frame ones; the method was immunoSEQ multiplex PCR. This sample has hundreds of thousands of clones, with 92% found just once. The sample consisted of peripheral blood, taken in a trial of Ad26.COV2.S vaccine versus placebo. The TCR originated in a person between 18 and 59 years old who received the Ad26.COV2.S COVID-19 vaccine or a placebo. The V call is TRBV19, the J call TRBJ1-5; D is uncertain. The CDR3 loop is CASSMKGRSNQPQHF. CDR3 in DNA: TGTGCCAGTAGTATGAAGGGCCGAAGCAATCAGCCCCAGCATTTT.